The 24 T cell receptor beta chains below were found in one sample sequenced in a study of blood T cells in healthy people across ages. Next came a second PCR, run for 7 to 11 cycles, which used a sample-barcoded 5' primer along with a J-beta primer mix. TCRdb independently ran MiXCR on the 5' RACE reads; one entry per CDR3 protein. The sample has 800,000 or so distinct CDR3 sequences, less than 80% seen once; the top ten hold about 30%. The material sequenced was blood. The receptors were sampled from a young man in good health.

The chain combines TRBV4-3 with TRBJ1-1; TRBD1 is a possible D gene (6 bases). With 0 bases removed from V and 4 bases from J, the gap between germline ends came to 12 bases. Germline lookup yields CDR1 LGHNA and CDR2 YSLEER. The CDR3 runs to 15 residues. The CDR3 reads CASSQDVQGGTEAFF. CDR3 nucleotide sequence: TGCGCCAGCAGCCAAGATGTACAGGGTGGCACTGAAGCTTTCTTT.

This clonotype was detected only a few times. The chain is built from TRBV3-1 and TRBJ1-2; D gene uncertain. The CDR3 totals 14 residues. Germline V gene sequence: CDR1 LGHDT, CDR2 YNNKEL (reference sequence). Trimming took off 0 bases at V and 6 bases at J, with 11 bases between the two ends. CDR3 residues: CASSQEFGRDGYTF. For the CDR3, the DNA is TGTGCCAGCAGCCAAGAATTCGGAAGGGATGGCTACACCTTC.

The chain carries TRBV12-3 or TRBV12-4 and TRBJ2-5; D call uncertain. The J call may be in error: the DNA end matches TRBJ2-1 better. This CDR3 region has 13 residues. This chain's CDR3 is CASSRVYQETQFF. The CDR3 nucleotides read TGTGCCAGCAGTCGGGTGTACCAAGAGACCCAGTTCTTC.

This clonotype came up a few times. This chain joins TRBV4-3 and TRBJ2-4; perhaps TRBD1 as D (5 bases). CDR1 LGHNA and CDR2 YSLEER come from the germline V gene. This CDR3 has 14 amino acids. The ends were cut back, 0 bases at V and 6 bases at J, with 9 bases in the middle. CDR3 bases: TGCGCCAGCAGCCAAGAAGGGGTCGGAAACATTCAGTACTTC. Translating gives CASSQEGVGNIQYF.

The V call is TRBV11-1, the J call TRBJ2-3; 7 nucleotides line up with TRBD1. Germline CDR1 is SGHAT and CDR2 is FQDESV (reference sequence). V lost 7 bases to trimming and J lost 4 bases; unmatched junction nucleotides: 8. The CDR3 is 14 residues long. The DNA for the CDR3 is TGTGCCAGCACCCATGAGGGGGCTCCAGATACGCAGTATTTT. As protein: CASTHEGAPDTQYF.

CDR3 sequence: CASSSGLIYEQYF. CDR3 DNA: TGTGCCAGCAGCTCGGGACTTATATACGAGCAGTACTTC. This rearrangement joins TRBV7-2 to TRBJ2-7; D possibly corresponds to TRBD2 (6 bases). The V and J ends lost 4 bases and 4 bases respectively, with 11 bases between them. CDR3 length: 13 residues. Germline V gene lookup returns CDR1 SGHTA and CDR2 FQGNSA.

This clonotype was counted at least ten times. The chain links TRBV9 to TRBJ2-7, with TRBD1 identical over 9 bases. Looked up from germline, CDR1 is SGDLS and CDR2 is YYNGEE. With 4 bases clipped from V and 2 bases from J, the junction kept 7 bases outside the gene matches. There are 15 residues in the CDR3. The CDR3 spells CASSPGQGRAYEQYF. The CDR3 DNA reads TGTGCCAGCAGCCCGGGACAGGGAAGGGCCTACGAGCAGTACTTC.

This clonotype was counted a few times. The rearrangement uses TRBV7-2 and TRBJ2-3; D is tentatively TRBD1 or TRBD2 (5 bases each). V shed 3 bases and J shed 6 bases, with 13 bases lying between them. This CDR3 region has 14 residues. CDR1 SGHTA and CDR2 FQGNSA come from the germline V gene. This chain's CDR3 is CASSFTGATDTQYF. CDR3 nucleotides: TGTGCCAGCAGCTTTACCGGGGCAACCGATACGCAGTATTTT.

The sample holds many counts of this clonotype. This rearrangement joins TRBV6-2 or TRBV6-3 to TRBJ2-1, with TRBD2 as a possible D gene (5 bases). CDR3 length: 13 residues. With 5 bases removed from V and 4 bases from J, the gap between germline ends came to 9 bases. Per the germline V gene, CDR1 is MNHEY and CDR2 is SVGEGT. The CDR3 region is CASSALEYNEQFF. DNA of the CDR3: TGTGCCAGCAGTGCACTAGAGTACAATGAGCAGTTCTTC.

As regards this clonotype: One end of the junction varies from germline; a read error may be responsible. In nucleotides, the CDR3 is TGTGTCAGCAGCTTTATTGGGGCCTACAATGAGCAGTTCTTC. This encodes CVSSFIGAYNEQFF. V and J are TRBV7-2 and TRBJ2-1; D is undetermined. Germline values: CDR1 SGHTA, CDR2 FQGNSA. This CDR3 is built from 14 residues.

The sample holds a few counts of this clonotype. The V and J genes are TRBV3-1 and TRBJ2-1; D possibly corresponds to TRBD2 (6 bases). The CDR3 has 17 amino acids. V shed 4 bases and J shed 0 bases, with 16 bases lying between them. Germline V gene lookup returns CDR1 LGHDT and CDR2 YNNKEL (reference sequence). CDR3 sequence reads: CASSPRDFPSSYNEQFF. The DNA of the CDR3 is TGTGCCAGCAGCCCCCGGGACTTCCCAAGCTCCTACAATGAGCAGTTCTTC.

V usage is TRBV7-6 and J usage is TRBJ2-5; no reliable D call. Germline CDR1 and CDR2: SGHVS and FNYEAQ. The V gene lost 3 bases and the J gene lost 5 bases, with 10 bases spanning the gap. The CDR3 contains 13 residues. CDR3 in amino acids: CASSFLTGETQYF. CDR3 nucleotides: TGTGCCAGCAGCTTTCTTACCGGGGAGACCCAGTACTTC.

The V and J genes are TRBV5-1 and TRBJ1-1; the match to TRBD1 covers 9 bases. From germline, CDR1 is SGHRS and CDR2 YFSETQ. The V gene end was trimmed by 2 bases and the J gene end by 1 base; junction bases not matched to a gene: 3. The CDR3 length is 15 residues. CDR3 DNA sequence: TGCGCCAGCAGCTTCCAGGGACAGGGGAACACTGAAGCTTTCTTT. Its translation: CASSFQGQGNTEAFF.

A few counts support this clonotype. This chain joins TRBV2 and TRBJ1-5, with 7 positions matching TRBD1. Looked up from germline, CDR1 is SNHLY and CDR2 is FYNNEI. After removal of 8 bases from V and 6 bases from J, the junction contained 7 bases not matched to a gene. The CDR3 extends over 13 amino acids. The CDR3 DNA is TGTGCCAGCCGATGGACAGGTAGTCAGCCCCAGCATTTT. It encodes CASRWTGSQPQHF. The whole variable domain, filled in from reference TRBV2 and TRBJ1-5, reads EPEVTQTPSHQVTQMGQEVILRCVPISNHLYFYWYRQILGQKVEFLVSFYNNEISEKSEIFDDQFSVERPDGSNFTLKIRSTKLEDSAMYFCASRWTGSQPQHFGDGTRLSIL.

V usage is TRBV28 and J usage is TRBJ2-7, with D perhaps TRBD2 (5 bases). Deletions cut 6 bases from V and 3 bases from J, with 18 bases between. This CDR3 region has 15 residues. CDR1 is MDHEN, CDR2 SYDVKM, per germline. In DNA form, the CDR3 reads TGTGCCAGCAGCGGGGTTGAGGGCCAGGACTACGAGCAGTACTTC. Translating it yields CASSGVEGQDYEQYF.

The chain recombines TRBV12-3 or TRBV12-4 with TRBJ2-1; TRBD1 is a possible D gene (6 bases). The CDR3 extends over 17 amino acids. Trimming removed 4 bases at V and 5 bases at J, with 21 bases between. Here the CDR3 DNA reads TGTGCCAGCAGTTACGTAAGACAGGCTCTGGCTCACAATGAGCAGTTCTTC. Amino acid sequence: CASSYVRQALAHNEQFF.

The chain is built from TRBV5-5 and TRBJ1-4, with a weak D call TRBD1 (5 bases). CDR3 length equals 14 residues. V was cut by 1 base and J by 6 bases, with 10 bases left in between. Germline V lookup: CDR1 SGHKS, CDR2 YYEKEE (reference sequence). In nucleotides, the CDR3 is TGTGCCAGCAGCTTGATAGTGGGGGATGAAAAACTGTTTTTT. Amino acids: CASSLIVGDEKLFF. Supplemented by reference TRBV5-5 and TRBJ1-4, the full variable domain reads DAGVTQSPTHLIKTRGQQVTLRCSPISGHKSVSWYQQVLGQGPQFIFQYYEKEERGRGNFPDRFSARQFPNYSSELNVNALLLGDSALYLCASSLIVGDEKLFFGSGTQLSVL.

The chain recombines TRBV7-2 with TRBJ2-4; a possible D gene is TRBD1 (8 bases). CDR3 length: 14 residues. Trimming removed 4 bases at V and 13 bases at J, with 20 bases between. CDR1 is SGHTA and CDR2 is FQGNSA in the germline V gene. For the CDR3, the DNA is TGTGCCAGCAGCTCACAGGGGGGGGCGTCTGAGCAGTACTTC. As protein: CASSSQGGASEQYF.

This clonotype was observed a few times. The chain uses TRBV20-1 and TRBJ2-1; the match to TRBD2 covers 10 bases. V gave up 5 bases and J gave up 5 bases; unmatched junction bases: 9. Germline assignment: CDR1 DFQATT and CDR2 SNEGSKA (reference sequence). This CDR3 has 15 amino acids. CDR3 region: CSAHDPSGGNNEQFF. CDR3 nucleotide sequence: TGCAGTGCTCACGACCCTAGCGGGGGAAACAATGAGCAGTTCTTC.

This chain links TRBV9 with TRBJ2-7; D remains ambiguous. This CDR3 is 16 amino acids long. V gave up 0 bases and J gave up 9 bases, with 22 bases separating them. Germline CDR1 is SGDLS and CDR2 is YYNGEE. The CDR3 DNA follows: TGTGCCAGCAGCGTAGGCCTAGGAGACCCAAACACTCGGCAGTACTTC. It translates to CASSVGLGDPNTRQYF.

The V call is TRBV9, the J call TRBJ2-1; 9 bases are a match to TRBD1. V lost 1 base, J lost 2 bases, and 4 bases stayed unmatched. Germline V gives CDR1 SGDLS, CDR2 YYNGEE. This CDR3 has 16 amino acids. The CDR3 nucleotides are TGTGCCAGCAGCGTAACGGGACAGGGAACCTACAATGAGCAGTTCTTC. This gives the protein CASSVTGQGTYNEQFF.

CDR3 residues: CASSVEQNYGYTF. The CDR3 bases are TGTGCCAGCAGCGTAGAACAGAACTATGGCTACACCTTC. The chain recombines TRBV9 with TRBJ1-2; D gene unclear. The CDR3 covers 13 residues. From germline, CDR1 is SGDLS and CDR2 YYNGEE. V was trimmed by 0 bases and J by 2 bases, leaving 5 bases between them.

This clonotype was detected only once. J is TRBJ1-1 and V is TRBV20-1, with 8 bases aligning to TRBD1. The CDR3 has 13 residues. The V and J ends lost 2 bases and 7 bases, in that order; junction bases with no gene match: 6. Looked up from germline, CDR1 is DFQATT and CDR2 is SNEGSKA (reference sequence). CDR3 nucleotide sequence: TGCAGTGCTAGAAGGCAGGGGGCGAGTGAAGCTTTCTTT. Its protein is CSARRQGASEAFF.

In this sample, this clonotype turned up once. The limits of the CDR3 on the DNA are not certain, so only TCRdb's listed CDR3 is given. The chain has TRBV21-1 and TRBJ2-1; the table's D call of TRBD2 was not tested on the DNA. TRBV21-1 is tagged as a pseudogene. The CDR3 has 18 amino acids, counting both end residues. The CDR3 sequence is CASSKVGGGSGGGNEQFF.